One and the same sample provided the 30 T cell receptor beta chains below, sequenced in a study of cytomegalovirus exposure and HLA in healthy donors. 13 Jbeta primers and 60 Vbeta primers were used for the PCR. Libraries were prepared by immunoSEQ multiplex PCR; TCRdb keeps only in-frame clonotypes and omits some of them. The profile shows 150,000 to 250,000 clones, 82% of them singletons. The sequenced sample consisted of PBMCs. The receptors stem from a boy between 2 and 10 years old in good health and CMV-seronegative.

The chain has TRBV5-6 and TRBJ1-3; 7 bases fit TRBD1. The CDR3 length is 17 residues. The germline V gene has CDR1 SGHDT and CDR2 YYEEEE. V lost 4 bases to trimming and J lost 0 bases; unmatched junction nucleotides: 10. The CDR3 here is CASSQGTAEFSGNTIYF. CDR3 sequence (DNA): TGTGCCAGCAGCCAGGGGACAGCGGAATTCTCTGGAAACACCATATATTTT.

This chain connects TRBV18 to TRBJ1-2; 7 bases agree with TRBD1. Germline V CDR1 and CDR2: KGHSH, LQKENI. The ends lost 3 bases at V and 4 bases at J; junction bases unmatched: 8. This CDR3 has 15 residues. CDR3 sequence (DNA): TGTGCCAGCTCACCGGCACAGGGGATGTCCTATGGCTACACCTTC. Translation: CASSPAQGMSYGYTF.

This clone occurred once. This rearrangement joins TRBV7-2 to TRBJ2-7, with D perhaps matching TRBD2 (6 bases). This CDR3 spans 16 amino acids. The V end lost 1 base, the J end lost 6 bases, and 19 bases lay between the germline ends. Germline V gene lookup returns CDR1 SGHTA and CDR2 FQGNSA. The CDR3 sequence: CASSLVLGLAGGEQYF. CDR3 nucleotides: TGTGCCAGCAGCTTAGTTCTGGGCTTGGCCGGGGGCGAGCAGTACTTC.

This sequence joins TRBV5-1 and TRBJ1-6; TRBD1 aligns across 7 bases. Germline loops: CDR1 SGHRS, CDR2 YFSETQ. The CDR3 runs to 17 residues. V trimming: 5 bases; J trimming: 4 bases; junction bases outside the gene matches: 12. CDR3 DNA: TGCGCCAGCAGTCCCGACAGGGCCCATATGTATAATTCACCCCTCCACTTT. Residues: CASSPDRAHMYNSPLHF.

The chain couples TRBV20-1 to TRBJ1-5, with a possible D match to TRBD1 (5 bases). V gave up 3 bases and J gave up 9 bases, with 9 bases separating them. This CDR3 comprises 11 residues. Germline V gene sequence: CDR1 DFQATT, CDR2 SNEGSKA (reference sequence). The CDR3 DNA follows: TGCAGTGCTAGTCAGGGTCCGCCCCAGCATTTT. This gives the protein CSASQGPPQHF.

The chain has TRBV18 and TRBJ2-5; the D is unclear. Germline V gives CDR1 KGHSH, CDR2 LQKENI. This CDR3 has 13 residues. V was shortened by 4 bases and J by 1 base, with 7 bases between the two germline ends. The CDR3 sequence: CASSRHFQETQYF. For the CDR3, the DNA is TGTGCCAGCTCACGACACTTCCAAGAGACCCAGTACTTC.

The chain has TRBV5-1 and TRBJ2-3; TRBD2 might be the D (7 bases). Germline V lookup: CDR1 SGHRS, CDR2 YFSETQ. V dropped 3 bases and J dropped 0 bases, with 17 bases sitting between them. The CDR3 spans 17 residues. CDR3 in amino acids: CASSWPRGAGSTDTQYF. CDR3 nucleotides: TGCGCCAGCAGCTGGCCTCGGGGGGCGGGCAGCACAGATACGCAGTATTTT.

Worth noting for this clone: Other nucleotide sequences in the sample specify the same CDR3. The chain uses TRBV6-5 and TRBJ2-7; 9 nucleotides line up with TRBD1. This CDR3 spans 15 amino acids. Trimming cost V 0 bases and J 3 bases; bases outside gene matches: 3. CDR1 and CDR2 (germline): MNHEY, SVGAGI. The DNA for the CDR3 is TGTGCCAGCAGTTACTCGGGACAGGGCTTCTACGAGCAGTACTTC. Amino acid sequence: CASSYSGQGFYEQYF.

V gene TRBV28 combines with J gene TRBJ2-4, with 9 positions matching TRBD1. There are 13 residues in the CDR3. In germline, CDR1 is MDHEN, CDR2 SYDVKM. V shed 5 bases, J shed 9 bases, and the junction held 5 bases outside the gene matches. The DNA of the CDR3 is TGTGCCAGCAGTATTCAGACAGGGGGCATTCAGTACTTC. It translates to CASSIQTGGIQYF.

For this clone: Other nucleotide sequences in the sample specify the same CDR3. V usage is TRBV4-3 and J usage is TRBJ2-1, with 7 positions matching TRBD1. The germline CDR1 and CDR2 sequences are LGHNA and YSLEER. The length of the CDR3 is 15 residues. The junction had 8 bases not matched to a gene; V was cut back by 0 bases and J by 9 bases. The CDR3 here is CASSQEGGRLTEQFF. The CDR3 DNA reads TGCGCCAGCAGCCAAGAAGGGGGCCGCTTGACTGAGCAGTTCTTC.

The chain couples TRBV13 to TRBJ1-2; 7 bases agree with TRBD1. Trimming cost V 5 bases and J 1 base; bases outside gene matches: 13. Looked up from germline, CDR1 is PRHDT and CDR2 is FYEKMQ (reference sequence). The CDR3 runs 17 residues. The CDR3 coding sequence is TGTGCCAGCAGCCACAGGACAGGACCCGACTATAACTATGGCTACACCTTC. This sequence encodes CASSHRTGPDYNYGYTF.

The CDR3 reads CASSLEGMYTEAFF. In nucleotides, the CDR3 is TGTGCCAGCAGCTTAGAGGGGATGTACACTGAAGCTTTCTTT. This sequence joins TRBV7-9 and TRBJ1-1; D possibly corresponds to TRBD1 (5 bases). V was pared by 1 base and J by 3 bases, with 9 bases between. This CDR3 spans 14 amino acids. Germline V lookup: CDR1 SEHNR, CDR2 FQNEAQ (reference sequence).

This clone was counted a few times. The V call is TRBV9, the J call TRBJ2-7; 12 bases match TRBD1. The germline V gene has CDR1 SGDLS and CDR2 YYNGEE. V was pared by 4 bases and J by 5 bases, with 4 bases of the junction left unmatched. The CDR3 contains 14 residues. CDR3 sequence reads: CASSLGTGGHEQYF. CDR3 nucleotide sequence: TGTGCCAGCAGCTTAGGGACAGGGGGCCACGAGCAGTACTTC.

As for this clone: Other nucleotide sequences in the sample specify the same CDR3. The genes are TRBV18 and TRBJ1-2, with D tentatively TRBD1 (6 bases). The CDR3 sequence is 12 residues long. Trimming left V 0 bases short and J 7 bases short, with 6 bases between. CDR1 is KGHSH and CDR2 is LQKENI in the germline V gene. The CDR3 loop is CASSPPGGGYTF. DNA for the CDR3: TGTGCCAGCTCACCACCAGGGGGTGGCTACACCTTC.

V usage is TRBV7-8 and J usage is TRBJ1-2, with 8 bases that match TRBD1. Trimming took 4 bases from V and 4 from J; bases not matched to a gene: 5. Per germline, CDR1 SGHVS and CDR2 FQNEAQ. The CDR3 is made up of 14 amino acids. The CDR3: CASSSPGGLYGYTF. The CDR3 DNA reads as TGTGCCAGCAGCTCCCCAGGGGGCCTCTATGGCTACACCTTC.

In DNA form, the CDR3 reads TGTGCCAGCAGTTACTCGAGCGGAGGTGGGGAGACCCAGTACTTC. This codes for CASSYSSGGGETQYF. The V and J genes are TRBV6-5 and TRBJ2-5; TRBD2 might be the D (5 bases). Germline CDR1 reads MNHEY; CDR2 reads SVGAGI. This CDR3 contains 15 residues. V lost 0 bases and J lost 5, with 13 bases in between.

This chain uses TRBV7-2 with TRBJ2-1, with TRBD2 as a possible D gene (6 bases). Germline V gene sequence: CDR1 SGHTA, CDR2 FQGNSA. V was cut by 3 bases and J by 10 bases, with 16 bases left in between. CDR3 length: 14 residues. CDR3 in DNA: TGTGCCAGCAGCTTGGGGGGTCGGGAAGGGGAGCAGTTCTTC. It is translated as CASSLGGREGEQFF. Filled out from reference TRBV7-2 and TRBJ2-1, the complete variable domain reads GAGVSQSPSNKVTEKGKDVELRCDPISGHTALYWYRQSLGQGLEFLIYFQGNSAPDKSGLPSDRFSAERTGGSVSTLTIQRTQQEDSAVYLCASSLGGREGEQFFGPGTRLTVL.

V is TRBV30 and J is TRBJ2-7; 10 bases are shared with TRBD1. Germline CDR1 reads GTSNPN; CDR2 reads SVGIG (reference sequence). The CDR3 totals 14 residues. With V trimmed by 4 bases and J by 2 bases, 5 bases remained unmatched. CDR3 amino acids: CAWTAGTGAYEQYF. The CDR3 nucleotides read TGTGCCTGGACCGCCGGGACAGGGGCCTACGAGCAGTACTTC.

V usage is TRBV25-1 and J usage is TRBJ2-1; 7 bases are a match to TRBD1. After removal of 3 bases from V and 7 bases from J, the junction contained 15 bases not matched to a gene. Germline CDR1 and CDR2: MGHDK and SYGVNS. The CDR3 is 17 amino acids. Written as DNA, the CDR3 is TGTGCCAGCAGTGATCAGAGCCGGGACAGTCTGGCGAATGAGCAGTTCTTC. It translates to CASSDQSRDSLANEQFF.

The table lists this clone with a count of one. The chain uses TRBV2 and TRBJ1-3, with a tentative D call TRBD1 (5 bases). In germline, CDR1 is SNHLY, CDR2 FYNNEI. The V and J ends lost 7 bases and 1 base respectively, with 8 bases between them. This CDR3 has 13 residues. CDR3 DNA sequence: TGTGCCAGCAAAGCAGGGTCTGGAAACACCATATATTTT. It yields the protein CASKAGSGNTIYF.

The V call is TRBV4-1, the J call TRBJ2-3; 12 nucleotides align to TRBD2. The CDR3 is 21 amino acids. After removal of 0 bases from V and 2 bases from J, the junction contained 15 bases not matched to a gene. Germline V CDR1 and CDR2: MGHRA, YSYEKL. CDR3 sequence: CASSQDRERGLAGPFTDTQYF. The CDR3 nucleotides read TGCGCCAGCAGCCAAGATCGAGAGAGAGGACTAGCGGGGCCGTTCACAGATACGCAGTATTTT.

The rearrangement links TRBV9 to TRBJ2-3; 9 bases map to TRBD2. J was trimmed by 6 bases and V by 4 bases; bases with no gene match: 12. CDR1 is SGDLS and CDR2 is YYNGEE in the germline V gene. The CDR3 is made up of 16 amino acids. The CDR3 here is CASSPSGGGAPDTQYF. CDR3 DNA: TGTGCCAGCAGCCCGAGCGGCGGGGGGGCCCCCGATACGCAGTATTTT.

This rearrangement joins TRBV2 to TRBJ2-2; 11 bases are shared with TRBD1. Germline V gives CDR1 SNHLY, CDR2 FYNNEI. With 7 bases clipped from V and 7 bases from J, the junction kept 5 bases outside the gene matches. This CDR3 is 14 amino acids long. CDR3 residues: CASTGQGAGGELFF. The CDR3 coding sequence is TGTGCCAGCACCGGACAGGGGGCCGGCGGGGAGCTGTTTTTT.

This chain connects TRBV11-2 to TRBJ2-5, with TRBD2 matching over 9 bases. Germline-derived CDR1 and CDR2 are SGHAT and FQNNGV. With V trimmed by 2 bases and J by 2 bases, 6 bases remained unmatched. CDR3 length equals 16 residues. Here the CDR3 DNA reads TGTGCCAGCAGCTTATGGCCGGCGGGGGGGCAAGAGACCCAGTACTTC. Its protein product is CASSLWPAGGQETQYF. The full variable domain, rest sourced from reference TRBV11-2 and TRBJ2-5, is EAGVAQSPRYKIIEKRQSVAFWCNPISGHATLYWYQQILGQGPKLLIQFQNNGVVDDSQLPKDRFSAERLKGVDSTLKIQPAKLEDSAVYLCASSLWPAGGQETQYFGPGTRLLVL.

The rearrangement links TRBV13 to TRBJ1-2; no definite D call. From germline, CDR1 is PRHDT and CDR2 FYEKMQ (reference sequence). The CDR3 runs to 15 residues. V was trimmed by 3 bases and J by 4 bases, leaving 15 bases between them. As DNA, the CDR3 is TGTGCCAGCAGCTTGAGTCGAGGGTCTGCCTATGGCTACACCTTC. The encoded protein is CASSLSRGSAYGYTF.

The chain has TRBV6-1 and TRBJ1-1; D uncertain. V dropped 3 bases and J dropped 4 bases, with 12 bases sitting between them. In germline, CDR1 is MNHNS, CDR2 SASEGT. This CDR3 spans 14 amino acids. This CDR3 reads CASSEGGASTEAFF. CDR3 bases: TGTGCCAGCAGTGAGGGAGGAGCTAGCACTGAAGCTTTCTTT.

This clone was observed once. The rearrangement uses TRBV4-2 and TRBJ2-1, with D unresolved. Trimming shortened V by 2 bases and J by 0 bases, and 2 bases separated the two germline ends. The V gene's germline CDR1 is LGHNA and CDR2 YNFKEQ. The length of the CDR3 is 13 residues. The CDR3 protein is CASSQRSYNEQFF. DNA of the CDR3: TGTGCCAGCAGCCAACGCTCCTACAATGAGCAGTTCTTC.

The J gene is TRBJ1-1, the V gene TRBV5-4, with unresolved D. The germline CDR1 and CDR2 sequences are SGHNT and YYREEE (reference sequence). The CDR3 length is 13 residues. V lost 1 base to trimming and J lost 3 bases, with 7 bases between them. CDR3 nucleotides: TGTGCCAGCAGCTTGCAGGCCGACACTGAAGCTTTCTTT. The encoded protein is CASSLQADTEAFF.

The V call is TRBV4-3, the J call TRBJ2-7; possibly TRBD1 for D (6 bases). Germline loops: CDR1 LGHNA, CDR2 YSLEER. V lost 4 bases and J lost 5, with 15 bases in between. The CDR3 is made up of 14 amino acids. CDR3 loop: CASSPTGPGDEQYF. Written as DNA, the CDR3 is TGCGCCAGCAGCCCTACCGGCCCAGGGGACGAGCAGTACTTC.

The chain carries TRBV7-2 and TRBJ2-5; TRBD2 might be the D (5 bases). The germline V gene has CDR1 SGHTA and CDR2 FQGNSA. The CDR3 runs to 15 residues. Trimming stripped 7 bases from V and 7 bases from J, with 22 bases between. CDR3 loop: CASTLSRASTRTQYF. CDR3 in DNA: TGTGCCAGCACCCTGAGCCGGGCCTCCACTAGGACCCAGTACTTC.